Presented here are 15 T cell receptor beta chains from one specimen sequenced in a study of cytomegalovirus exposure and HLA in healthy donors. The PCR used 60 Vbeta and 13 Jbeta primers. Data came from immunoSEQ multiplex PCR; TCRdb stores just in-frame clones and leaves some out. The listing records about 48,000 clones. The material sequenced was PBMCs. Every receptor here comes from a male donor in good health and CMV-seropositive.

This chain joins TRBV6-1 and TRBJ2-5; possibly TRBD1 for D (7 bases). The assigned J gene may be wrong: the sequence end matches TRBJ2-7 better. CDR1 and CDR2 (germline): MNHNS, SASEGT. This CDR3 region has 15 residues. As DNA, the CDR3 is TGTGCCAGCAGTGAAGTGGAGGGGGCGCCCCTCGAGCAGTACTTC. It yields the protein CASSEVEGAPLEQYF.

This clone is classed as medium-sized by frequency. This chain joins TRBV19 and TRBJ2-1; D is possibly TRBD1 (6 bases). The CDR3 covers 15 residues. V dropped 4 bases and J dropped 0 bases, with 10 bases sitting between them. The germline gives CDR1 LNHDA, CDR2 SQIVND (reference sequence). The CDR3 loop reads CASSRGLNSYNEQFF. The CDR3 DNA is TGTGCCAGTAGTAGGGGGCTGAACTCCTACAATGAGCAGTTCTTC.

The V call is TRBV6-5, the J call TRBJ1-4, with TRBD1 identical over 7 bases. The CDR3 extends over 15 amino acids. V lost 4 bases and J lost 4; bases outside the gene matches: 6. The V gene's germline CDR1 is MNHEY and CDR2 SVGAGI. CDR3 bases: TGTGCCAGCAGTTTAATCCAGGGGGTTAATGAAAAACTGTTTTTT. Translating it yields CASSLIQGVNEKLFF.

The CDR3 DNA is TGTGCCTGGAGTCCGGACAATGACTACGAGCAGTACTTC. Translating it yields CAWSPDNDYEQYF. The chain joins TRBV30 to TRBJ2-7; D is possibly TRBD1 (5 bases). The CDR3 spans 13 residues. The germline V gene encodes CDR1 GTSNPN and CDR2 SVGIG (reference sequence). V was cut by 2 bases and J by 3 bases, with 11 bases left in between.

This chain connects TRBV5-1 to TRBJ2-5; tentatively, D is TRBD1 (7 bases). There are 14 residues in the CDR3. Germline V CDR1 and CDR2: SGHRS, YFSETQ. The V and J ends lost 6 bases and 0 bases respectively, with 12 bases between them. The CDR3 loop is CASTRGEHQETQYF. DNA for the CDR3: TGCGCCAGCACCAGGGGGGAGCACCAAGAGACCCAGTACTTC.

J is TRBJ1-6 and V is TRBV7-9; 7 positions agree with TRBD1. The ends lost 4 bases at V and 7 bases at J; junction bases unmatched: 4. The CDR3 covers 14 residues. Germline lookup yields CDR1 SEHNR and CDR2 FQNEAQ (reference sequence). CDR3 loop: CASSSRGGNSPLHF. The CDR3 region has the DNA TGTGCCAGCAGCTCAAGAGGGGGCAATTCACCCCTCCACTTT.

This chain links TRBV19 with TRBJ1-2, with 7 positions matching TRBD1. V lost 5 bases and J lost 4; bases outside the gene matches: 7. This CDR3 is built from 14 residues. CDR1 and CDR2 (germline): LNHDA, SQIVND (reference sequence). The CDR3 reads CASSSRDRIYGYTF. Here the CDR3 DNA reads TGTGCCAGTAGTTCCCGGGACAGAATCTATGGCTACACCTTC.

The chain carries TRBV9 and TRBJ2-7, with 7 nucleotides matching TRBD2. The V segment lost 6 bases and the J segment 3 bases; nucleotides outside the gene matches: 6. This CDR3 comprises 13 residues. Germline V gives CDR1 SGDLS, CDR2 YYNGEE. CDR3 in amino acids: CASNPGGGYEQYF. The CDR3 nucleotides read TGTGCCAGCAACCCCGGCGGGGGCTACGAGCAGTACTTC.

This rearrangement joins TRBV13 to TRBJ1-2; D might be TRBD1 (6 bases). CDR3 length: 14 amino acids. The germline gives CDR1 PRHDT, CDR2 FYEKMQ (reference sequence). Trimming shortened V by 5 bases and J by 6 bases, and 16 bases separated the two germline ends. The CDR3 loop is CASSQLGGADGYTF. The CDR3 bases are TGTGCCAGCAGCCAATTAGGGGGGGCGGATGGCTACACCTTC. The full variable domain, its missing parts supplied by reference TRBV13 and TRBJ1-2, is AAGVIQSPRHLIKEKRETATLKCYPIPRHDTVYWYQQGPGQDPQFLISFYEKMQSDKGSIPDRFSAQQFSDYHSELNMSSLELGDSALYFCASSQLGGADGYTFGSGTRLTVV.

This chain uses TRBV18 with TRBJ2-7; D perhaps matches TRBD1 (7 bases). V was shortened by 5 bases and J by 2 bases, with 16 bases between the two germline ends. The CDR3 spans 15 residues. Germline CDR1 reads KGHSH; CDR2 reads LQKENI. The DNA of the CDR3 is TGTGCCAGCTCAGAAGCCGCGGGGACAGCCTACGAGCAGTACTTC. This encodes CASSEAAGTAYEQYF.

V gene TRBV11-2 combines with J gene TRBJ1-1; 7 bases agree with TRBD1. The CDR3 totals 13 residues. Trimming removed 5 bases from V and 1 base from J; junction bases left unmatched: 1. Germline CDR1 reads SGHAT; CDR2 reads FQNNGV. CDR3 DNA: TGTGCCAGCAGCGGGGACAGGAACACTGAAGCTTTCTTT. It yields the protein CASSGDRNTEAFF.

The V gene is TRBV27, the J gene TRBJ1-1, with 9 bases aligning to TRBD1. This CDR3 has 15 residues. Looked up from germline, CDR1 is MNHEY and CDR2 is SMNVEV (reference sequence). The junction had 8 bases not matched to a gene; V was cut back by 4 bases and J by 5 bases. The CDR3 here is CASSSHRQGGTEAFF. CDR3 bases: TGTGCCAGCAGTTCCCACCGACAGGGGGGAACTGAAGCTTTCTTT.

The V gene is TRBV5-4, the J gene TRBJ1-2; unclear D gene. The CDR3 runs 14 residues. Germline CDR1 is SGHNT and CDR2 is YYREEE (reference sequence). V was cut by 0 bases and J by 1 base, with 7 bases left in between. The CDR3 sequence: CASSLEPGNYGYTF. The CDR3 DNA reads as TGTGCCAGCAGCTTGGAACCCGGTAACTATGGCTACACCTTC.

The V and J genes are TRBV5-1 and TRBJ2-6, with D possibly TRBD1 on 6 matching bases. The CDR3 has 15 amino acids. With 4 bases removed from V and 2 bases from J, the gap between germline ends came to 10 bases. Germline V CDR1 and CDR2: SGHRS, YFSETQ. CDR3 bases: TGCGCCAGCAGCGGGGCAGGGGCTGGGGCCAACGTCCTGACTTTC. Protein sequence: CASSGAGAGANVLTF. Combining the CDR3 with reference TRBV5-1 and TRBJ2-6 gives the whole variable domain KAGVTQTPRYLIKTRGQQVTLSCSPISGHRSVSWYQQTPGQGLQFLFEYFSETQRNKGNFPGRFSGRQFSNSRSEMNVSTLELGDSALYLCASSGAGAGANVLTFGAGSRLTVL.

The V gene is TRBV6-5, the J gene TRBJ1-1; no firm D call. This CDR3 is 13 amino acids long. Trimming left V 0 bases short and J 2 bases short, with 4 bases between. The germline V gene has CDR1 MNHEY and CDR2 SVGAGI. The CDR3 nucleotides read TGTGCCAGCAGTTACTCGGCAAACACTGAAGCTTTCTTT. Protein product: CASSYSANTEAFF.